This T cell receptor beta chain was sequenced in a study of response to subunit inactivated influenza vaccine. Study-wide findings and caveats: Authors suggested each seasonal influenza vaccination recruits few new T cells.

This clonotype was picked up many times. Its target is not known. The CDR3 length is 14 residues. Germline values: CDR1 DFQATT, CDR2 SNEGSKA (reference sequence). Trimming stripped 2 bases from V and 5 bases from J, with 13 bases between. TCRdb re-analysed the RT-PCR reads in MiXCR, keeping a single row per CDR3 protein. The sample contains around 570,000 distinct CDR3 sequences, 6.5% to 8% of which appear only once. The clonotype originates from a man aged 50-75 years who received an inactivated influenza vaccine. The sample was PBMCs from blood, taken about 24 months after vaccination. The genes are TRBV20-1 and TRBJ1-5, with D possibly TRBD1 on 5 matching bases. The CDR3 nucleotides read TGCAGTGCTAGAAAGGGAGGGGTCTATCAGCCCCAGCATTTT. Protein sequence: CSARKGGVYQPQHF.